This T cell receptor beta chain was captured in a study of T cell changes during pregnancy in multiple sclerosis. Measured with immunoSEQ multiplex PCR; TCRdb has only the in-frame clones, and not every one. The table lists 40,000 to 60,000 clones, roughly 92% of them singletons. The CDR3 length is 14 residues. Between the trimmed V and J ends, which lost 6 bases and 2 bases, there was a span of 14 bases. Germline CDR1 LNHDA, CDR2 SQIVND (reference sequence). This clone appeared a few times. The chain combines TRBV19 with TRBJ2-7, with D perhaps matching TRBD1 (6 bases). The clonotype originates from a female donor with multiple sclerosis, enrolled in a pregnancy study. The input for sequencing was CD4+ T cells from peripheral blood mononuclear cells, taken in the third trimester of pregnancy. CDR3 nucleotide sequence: TGTGCCAGTAGCCAATTGGACAGTCCCTACGAGCAGTACTTC. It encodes CASSQLDSPYEQYF.